Listed here are 28 T cell receptor beta chains from one sample, sequenced in a study of T cell repertoires in cytomegalovirus infection. From the reads, TCRdb called clonotypes with MiXCR, one entry per CDR3 protein. The data show hundreds of thousands of distinct CDR3 sequences, 35% to 45% seen once. Sequenced material: PBMCs. These receptors originate from a human donor in good health (CMV status not recorded). Some clones in this sample may be carry-over from other donors' samples.

This sequence joins TRBV24-1 and TRBJ1-1, with TRBD1 as a possible D gene (5 bases). The germline V gene has CDR1 KGHDR and CDR2 SFDVKD. Between the trimmed V and J ends, which lost 7 bases and 1 base, there was a span of 9 bases. The CDR3 length is 13 residues. The CDR3 loop is CATRGVENTEAFF. The CDR3 nucleotides are TGTGCCACCAGGGGGGTGGAGAACACTGAAGCTTTCTTT.

V gene TRBV19 combines with J gene TRBJ1-6; 10 bases map to TRBD1. The CDR3 sequence is 13 residues long. Germline V lookup: CDR1 LNHDA, CDR2 SQIVND (reference sequence). J lost 10 bases, V lost 8 bases, and 5 bases had no gene match. CDR3 nucleotides: TGTGCCAGTGCGGGACAGGGGAACTCACCCCTCCACTTT. This codes for CASAGQGNSPLHF.

The genes are TRBV3-1 and TRBJ1-1; no clear D gene. V was clipped by 0 bases and J by 0 bases, with 11 bases between them. Germline V gives CDR1 LGHDT, CDR2 YNNKEL (reference sequence). The CDR3 has 16 amino acids. The CDR3 DNA follows: TGTGCCAGCAGCCAAGATGCAGGAATTATGAACACTGAAGCTTTCTTT. Its translation: CASSQDAGIMNTEAFF.

This sequence joins TRBV28 and TRBJ2-4; TRBD1 matches at 7 bases. The CDR3 spans 14 residues. Trimming at V came to 6 bases and at J to 4 bases, leaving 6 bases not matched to a gene. The germline V gene has CDR1 MDHEN and CDR2 SYDVKM. The CDR3 spells CASSPPGGKNIQYF. The CDR3 DNA sequence: TGTGCCAGCAGCCCACCAGGGGGTAAAAACATTCAGTACTTC. Supplemented by reference TRBV28 and TRBJ2-4, the full variable domain reads DVKVTQSSRYLVKRTGEKVFLECVQDMDHENMFWYRQDPGLGLRLIYFSYDVKMKEKGDIPEGYSVSREKKERFSLILESASTNQTSMYLCASSPPGGKNIQYFGAGTRLSVL.

As for this clonotype: Because the CDR3's place on the DNA is in doubt, the DNA is left out and the CDR3 is given as listed by TCRdb. The J gene is TRBJ2-7, the V gene TRBV28; the table's D call of TRBD1 was not tested on the DNA. The CDR3 is 14 amino acids in total, end residues counted. The germline gives CDR1 MDHEN, CDR2 SYDVKM. CDR3 sequence reads: CASSLSVGQGSEYF.

This chain joins TRBV12-3 or TRBV12-4 and TRBJ2-3; tentative D call: TRBD1 (5 bases). V was shortened by 6 bases and J by 3 bases, with 16 bases between the two germline ends. The CDR3 extends over 15 amino acids. CDR3 DNA sequence: TGTGCCAGCAGCCAACGACAGCACCGAACAGATACGCAGTATTTT. Its protein product is CASSQRQHRTDTQYF.

The V and J genes are TRBV4-1 and TRBJ1-5; TRBD1 matches at 8 bases. V shed 2 bases and J 5 bases; nucleotides not matched to a gene: 11. The V gene's germline CDR1 is MGHRA and CDR2 YSYEKL. The CDR3 spans 17 residues. The CDR3 nucleotides read TGCGCCAGCAGCCAACCAACTAGGACAGGGCTTCATCAGCCCCAGCATTTT. Its protein is CASSQPTRTGLHQPQHF.

The chain combines TRBV25-1 with TRBJ1-4, with a tentative D call TRBD1 (6 bases). The germline V gene encodes CDR1 MGHDK and CDR2 SYGVNS. The CDR3 has 14 residues. V was pared by 6 bases and J by 4 bases, with 12 bases between. The chain's CDR3 is CASSKDRSNEKLFF. The CDR3 coding sequence is TGTGCCAGCAGCAAGGACAGAAGTAATGAAAAACTGTTTTTT.

Only a few counts were recorded for this clonotype. The chain recombines TRBV7-2 with TRBJ2-7, with 7 bases lining up with TRBD2. CDR1 is SGHTA and CDR2 is FQGNSA in the germline V gene. With V trimmed by 1 base and J by 6 bases, 12 bases remained unmatched. The CDR3 totals 16 residues. The CDR3 nucleotides read TGTGCCAGCAGCTTAGGGGGGGGGAGTCGGGGCGGCGAGCAGTACTTC. It specifies CASSLGGGSRGGEQYF.

The J gene is TRBJ2-3, the V gene TRBV4-1; 13 positions match TRBD2. The CDR3 sequence is 16 residues long. CDR1 is MGHRA and CDR2 is YSYEKL in the germline V gene. V lost 4 bases to trimming and J lost 3 bases; unmatched junction nucleotides: 4. The CDR3 reads CASSRTSGRVTDTQYF. DNA of the CDR3: TGCGCCAGCAGCCGGACTAGCGGGAGAGTGACAGATACGCAGTATTTT.

As concerns this clonotype: The junction shows a germline mismatch at one end, possibly a read error. V usage is TRBV28 and J usage is TRBJ1-6, with D unclear. The CDR3 length is 13 residues. Germline-derived CDR1 and CDR2 are MDHEN and SYDVKM. CDR3 sequence (DNA): TGTGCCAGCAGCCCCGAACCCTCCTCACCCCTCCAATTT. Translation gives CASSPEPSSPLQF.

The chain joins TRBV20-1 to TRBJ1-1; D unclear. V was trimmed by 3 bases and J by 11 bases, leaving 16 bases between them. CDR3 length: 12 residues. The V gene's germline CDR1 is DFQATT and CDR2 SNEGSKA (reference sequence). The CDR3 sequence is CSASSGPTGAFF. DNA for the CDR3: TGCAGTGCTAGTAGCGGCCCTACTGGGGCTTTCTTT.

This clonotype was found a few times. The chain joins TRBV5-6 to TRBJ1-3; D is unresolved. Germline V CDR1 and CDR2: SGHDT, YYEEEE. The CDR3 has 15 amino acids. Trimming pared 4 bases from V and 0 bases from J, leaving 11 bases between. The CDR3 protein is CASSGRGNSGNTIYF. The CDR3, as DNA: TGTGCCAGCAGCGGTCGCGGCAACTCTGGAAACACCATATATTTT.

This clonotype was counted ten times or more. The chain uses TRBV12-3 or TRBV12-4 and TRBJ1-1, with no clear D. V was pared by 7 bases and J by 1 base, with 13 bases between. This CDR3 comprises 14 residues. The DNA of the CDR3 is TGTGCCAGCATCCCCGTCCTCGCGAACACTGAAGCTTTCTTT. As protein: CASIPVLANTEAFF.

This clonotype was seen at least ten times. The chain is built from TRBV7-2 and TRBJ1-5; 8 positions agree with TRBD1. This CDR3 contains 16 residues. Germline V CDR1 and CDR2: SGHTA, FQGNSA. Trimming removed 3 bases from V and 4 bases from J; junction bases left unmatched: 8. The CDR3 DNA is TGTGCCAGCAGCTTTACGGGACAGGACCCAAATCAGCCCCAGCATTTT. Its translation: CASSFTGQDPNQPQHF.

This clonotype was counted only a few times. V is TRBV5-6 and J is TRBJ1-1; 9 bases align to TRBD1. V gave up 5 bases and J gave up 1 base; unmatched junction bases: 6. The germline gives CDR1 SGHDT, CDR2 YYEEEE. This CDR3 spans 15 amino acids. The CDR3 DNA reads as TGTGCCAGCAGGCTTGGGACAGGGAAGAACACTGAAGCTTTCTTT. Encoded protein: CASRLGTGKNTEAFF.

About this clonotype itself: This CDR3 fails to terminate in the conserved phenylalanine or tryptophan, so it likely reflects a read error. V usage is TRBV6-2 or TRBV6-3 and J usage is TRBJ2-1; D perhaps matches TRBD2 (6 bases). The ends were cut back, 0 bases at V and 3 bases at J, with 12 bases in the middle. The CDR3 is 16 amino acids. Germline lookup yields CDR1 MNHEY and CDR2 SVGEGT. The CDR3 spells CASSYSRSGFYNEQFL. CDR3 nucleotides: TGTGCCAGCAGTTACTCGCGTAGCGGCTTCTACAATGAGCAGTTCTTA.

This chain connects TRBV5-1 to TRBJ2-7; TRBD1 is a possible D gene (6 bases). Trimming removed 0 bases at V and 7 bases at J, with 14 bases between. This CDR3 is built from 14 residues. CDR1 is SGHRS, CDR2 YFSETQ, per germline. CDR3 loop: CASSLVQGFREQYF. The CDR3 DNA is TGCGCCAGCAGCTTGGTACAGGGCTTCAGGGAGCAGTACTTC.

The genes are TRBV19 and TRBJ1-5; D is perhaps TRBD1 (6 bases). The germline V and J ends were trimmed by 11 bases and 5 bases, with 13 bases remaining between them. The germline V gene encodes CDR1 LNHDA and CDR2 SQIVND (reference sequence). This CDR3 contains 12 residues. The CDR3 nucleotides are TGTGCCGGGGGGCAGGCTGATCAGCCCCAGCATTTT. Encoded protein: CAGGQADQPQHF.

DNA of the CDR3: TGTGCCAGCAATACGGCCTTCACAGATACGCAGTATTTT. The encoded protein is CASNTAFTDTQYF. The chain couples TRBV6-6 to TRBJ2-3, with D unclear. The germline V gene has CDR1 MNHNY and CDR2 SVGAGI (reference sequence). The CDR3 is made up of 13 amino acids. Trimming took off 7 bases at V and 2 bases at J, with 10 bases between the two ends.

The rearrangement joins TRBV5-4 to TRBJ2-1, with a possible D match to TRBD2 (6 bases). Trimming took 7 bases from V and 6 from J, leaving 14 bases between them. This CDR3 has 13 residues. In germline, CDR1 is SGHNT, CDR2 YYREEE (reference sequence). In DNA form, the CDR3 reads TGTGCCAGCCATCGGGGGAAGGGCAATGAGCAGTTCTTC. It yields the protein CASHRGKGNEQFF.

The chain combines TRBV12-3 or TRBV12-4 with TRBJ2-7; weak D call: TRBD2 (5 bases). This CDR3 contains 13 residues. The ends were cut back, 3 bases at V and 6 bases at J, with 12 bases in the middle. The CDR3, as DNA: TGTGCCAGCAGTTTTACTCGGGAAGGCGAGCAGTACTTC. This translates into CASSFTREGEQYF.

This clonotype was seen once. The chain carries TRBV3-1 and TRBJ2-1, with 10 bases aligning to TRBD1. V shed 1 base, J shed 0 bases, and the junction held 12 bases outside the gene matches. Per germline, CDR1 LGHDT and CDR2 YNNKEL (reference sequence). The CDR3 extends over 20 amino acids. CDR3 bases: TGTGCCAGCAGCCAAGTTCTGGGACAGGGGAGTTCAGGCTCCTACAATGAGCAGTTCTTC. Protein: CASSQVLGQGSSGSYNEQFF.

The V gene is TRBV19, the J gene TRBJ1-2, with a tentative D call TRBD1 (6 bases). The CDR3 contains 13 residues. V was cut by 3 bases and J by 5 bases, with 10 bases left in between. CDR1 and CDR2 (germline): LNHDA, SQIVND (reference sequence). Here the CDR3 reads CASSIDRNYGYTF. CDR3 bases: TGTGCCAGTAGTATCGACAGGAATTATGGCTACACCTTC.

This clonotype has ten or more counts. The chain joins TRBV7-2 to TRBJ2-2, with a possible D match to TRBD1 (6 bases). Germline loops: CDR1 SGHTA, CDR2 FQGNSA. This CDR3 has 14 amino acids. V lost 4 bases and J lost 5, with 11 bases in between. The CDR3 reads CASSWIQGTGELFF. CDR3 coding DNA: TGTGCCAGCAGCTGGATCCAGGGGACCGGGGAGCTGTTTTTT.

This clonotype came up a few times. The CDR3 DNA follows: TGTGCCAGCAGCCGATCGACAGGACGTCATGAGCAGTACTTC. Its protein product is CASSRSTGRHEQYF. The chain links TRBV6-1 to TRBJ2-7, with D possibly TRBD1 on 6 matching bases. The CDR3 is made up of 14 amino acids. Germline-derived CDR1 and CDR2 are MNHNS and SASEGT. V lost 6 bases and J 7 bases, leaving 19 bases between the germline ends.

Comments on this clonotype: An end of the junction does not agree with germline; a read error may underlie this. This chain joins TRBV5-1 and TRBJ2-1, with 9 bases aligning to TRBD2. Germline CDR1 reads SGHRS; CDR2 reads YFSETQ. The CDR3 runs to 15 residues. CDR3 sequence (DNA): TGCGTCAGCAGCCCCTTAGCGGGAGTCTTGAATGAGCAGTTCTTC. It yields the protein CVSSPLAGVLNEQFF. The whole variable domain, remainder taken from reference TRBV5-1 and TRBJ2-1, is KAGVTQTPRYLIKTRGQQVTLSCSPISGHRSVSWYQQTPGQGLQFLFEYFSETQRNKGNFPGRFSGRQFSNSRSEMNVSTLELGDSALYLCVSSPLAGVLNEQFFGPGTRLTVL.

The rearrangement links TRBV28 to TRBJ1-5; 8 positions match TRBD1. V was clipped by 5 bases and J by 2 bases; unmatched bases: 8. The CDR3 covers 16 residues. Germline V gene lookup returns CDR1 MDHEN and CDR2 SYDVKM. CDR3 residues: CASSPHRGSGNQPQHF. DNA of the CDR3: TGTGCCAGCAGTCCACACAGGGGGTCCGGCAATCAGCCCCAGCATTTT.